This TCR beta chain was retrieved from a study of cytomegalovirus exposure and HLA in healthy donors. Trimming removed 0 bases from V and 4 bases from J, with 12 bases in between. The CDR3 contains 15 residues. In germline, CDR1 is SGHAT, CDR2 FQDESV (reference sequence). This clone was observed once. 60 Vbeta and 13 Jbeta primers were used in PCR. Libraries were prepared by immunoSEQ multiplex PCR; TCRdb keeps only in-frame clonotypes and omits some of them. The table has about 180,000 clones, 75% to 85% seen once. Material: PBMCs. The chain uses TRBV11-1 and TRBJ1-2; D is uncertain. This receptor was identified in a woman aged 55-69 years in good health and CMV-seropositive. This CDR3 is CASSLASLTGYGYTF. CDR3 nucleotides: TGTGCCAGCAGCTTAGCTTCCCTCACGGGCTATGGCTACACCTTC.